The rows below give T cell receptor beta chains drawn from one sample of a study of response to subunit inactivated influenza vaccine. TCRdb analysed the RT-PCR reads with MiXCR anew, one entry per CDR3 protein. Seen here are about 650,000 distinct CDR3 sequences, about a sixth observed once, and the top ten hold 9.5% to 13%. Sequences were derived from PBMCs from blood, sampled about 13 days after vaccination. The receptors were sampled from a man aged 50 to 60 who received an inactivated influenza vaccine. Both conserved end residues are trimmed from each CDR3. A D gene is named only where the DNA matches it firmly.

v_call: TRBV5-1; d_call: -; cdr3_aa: ASSWSTDTQY
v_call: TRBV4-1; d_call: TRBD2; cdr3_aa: ASSHLQAGVETQY
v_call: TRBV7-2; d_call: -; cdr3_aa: ASSPLMNTDTQY
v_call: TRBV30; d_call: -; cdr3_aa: AWTPGGNQPQH
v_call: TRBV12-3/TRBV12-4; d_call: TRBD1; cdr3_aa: ASSLYRGRSNTEAF
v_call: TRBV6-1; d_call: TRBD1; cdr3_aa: ASSEAWTGGTDTQY
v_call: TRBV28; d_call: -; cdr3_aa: ASSRLASEQF
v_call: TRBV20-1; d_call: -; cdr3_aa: SASDPVKSTDTQY
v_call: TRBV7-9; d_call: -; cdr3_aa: ASSAFAMNTEAF
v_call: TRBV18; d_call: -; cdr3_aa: ASSPRTSGANVLT
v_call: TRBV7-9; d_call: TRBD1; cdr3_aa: ASRGQPNSYEQY
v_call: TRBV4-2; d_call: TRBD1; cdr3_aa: ASSQDLGGQVQSPLH
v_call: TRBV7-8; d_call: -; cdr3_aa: ASSLTVRETQY
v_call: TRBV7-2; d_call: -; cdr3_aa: ASTAQGGHYGYT
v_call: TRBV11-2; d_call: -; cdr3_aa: ASSLRIGGTDTQY
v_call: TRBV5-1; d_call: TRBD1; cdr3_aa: ASSPGQGAQYNGYT
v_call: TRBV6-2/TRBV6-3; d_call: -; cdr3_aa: ASSYSWPPGETQY
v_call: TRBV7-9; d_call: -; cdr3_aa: ASSLRTYEQY
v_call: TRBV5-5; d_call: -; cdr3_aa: ASSLRGGADYTDTQY
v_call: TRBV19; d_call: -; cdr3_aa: ASSIVPSYEQY
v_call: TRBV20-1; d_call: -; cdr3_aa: SARAGGTGGNQPQH
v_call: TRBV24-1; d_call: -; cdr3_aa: ATSDSDGRNSYEQY
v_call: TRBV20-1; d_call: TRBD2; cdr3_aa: SARPLAGVNEQF
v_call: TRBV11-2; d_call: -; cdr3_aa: ASSSLTQQF
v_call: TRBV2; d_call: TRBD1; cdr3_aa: ASSGQGYYGYT
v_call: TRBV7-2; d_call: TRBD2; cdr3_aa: ASSSTTSGSSYEQY
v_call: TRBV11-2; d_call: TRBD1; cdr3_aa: ASSPTYRGSYEQY
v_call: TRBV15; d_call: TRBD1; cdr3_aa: ATSSGTEHTEAF
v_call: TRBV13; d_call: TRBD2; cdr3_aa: ASSALAGGPYNEQF
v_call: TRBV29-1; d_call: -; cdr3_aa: SVSISYEQY
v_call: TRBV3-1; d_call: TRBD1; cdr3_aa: ASSPTGVNHEQY